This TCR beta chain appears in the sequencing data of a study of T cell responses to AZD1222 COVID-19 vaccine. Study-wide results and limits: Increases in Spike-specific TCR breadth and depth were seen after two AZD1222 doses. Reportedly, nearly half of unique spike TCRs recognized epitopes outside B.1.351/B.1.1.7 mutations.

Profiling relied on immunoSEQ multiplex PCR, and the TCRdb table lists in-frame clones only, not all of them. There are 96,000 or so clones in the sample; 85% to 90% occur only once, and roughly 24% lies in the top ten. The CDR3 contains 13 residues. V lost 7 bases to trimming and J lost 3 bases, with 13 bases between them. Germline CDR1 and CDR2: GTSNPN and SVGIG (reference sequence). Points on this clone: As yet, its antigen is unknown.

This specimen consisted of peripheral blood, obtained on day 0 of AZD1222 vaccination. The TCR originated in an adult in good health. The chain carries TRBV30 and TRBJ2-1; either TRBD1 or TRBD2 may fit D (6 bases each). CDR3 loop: CASPRGDYNEQFF. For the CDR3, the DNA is TGTGCCTCACCTAGGGGGGACTACAATGAGCAGTTCTTC.